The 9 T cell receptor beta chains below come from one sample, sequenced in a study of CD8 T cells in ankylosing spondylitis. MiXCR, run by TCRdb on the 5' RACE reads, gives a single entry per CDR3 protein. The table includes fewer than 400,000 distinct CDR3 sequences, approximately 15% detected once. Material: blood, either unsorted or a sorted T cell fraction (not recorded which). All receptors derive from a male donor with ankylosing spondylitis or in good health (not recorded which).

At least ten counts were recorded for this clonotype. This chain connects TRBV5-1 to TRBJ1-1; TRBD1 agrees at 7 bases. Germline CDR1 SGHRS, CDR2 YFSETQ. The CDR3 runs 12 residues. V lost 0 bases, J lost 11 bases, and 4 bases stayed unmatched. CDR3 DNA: TGCGCCAGCAGCTTGGGACAGGGTGTCGCTTTCTTT. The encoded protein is CASSLGQGVAFF.

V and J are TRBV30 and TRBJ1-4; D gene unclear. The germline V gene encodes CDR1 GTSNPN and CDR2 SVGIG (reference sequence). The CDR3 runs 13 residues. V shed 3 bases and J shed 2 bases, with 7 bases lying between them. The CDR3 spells CAWRGSTNEKLFF. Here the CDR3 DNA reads TGTGCCTGGAGAGGGTCCACTAATGAAAAACTGTTTTTT.

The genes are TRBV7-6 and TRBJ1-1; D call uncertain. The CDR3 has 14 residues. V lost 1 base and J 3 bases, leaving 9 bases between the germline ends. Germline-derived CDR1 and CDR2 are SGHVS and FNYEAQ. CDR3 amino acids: CASSLVRSDTEAFF. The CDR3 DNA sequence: TGTGCCAGCAGCTTAGTGAGGTCCGACACTGAAGCTTTCTTT.

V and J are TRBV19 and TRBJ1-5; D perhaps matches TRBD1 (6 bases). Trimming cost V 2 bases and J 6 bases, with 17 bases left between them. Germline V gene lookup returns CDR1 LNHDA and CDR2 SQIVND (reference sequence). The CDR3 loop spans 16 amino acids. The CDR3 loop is CASSISGGDTGQPQHF. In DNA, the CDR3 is TGTGCCAGTAGTATAAGTGGTGGGGACACCGGTCAGCCCCAGCATTTT.

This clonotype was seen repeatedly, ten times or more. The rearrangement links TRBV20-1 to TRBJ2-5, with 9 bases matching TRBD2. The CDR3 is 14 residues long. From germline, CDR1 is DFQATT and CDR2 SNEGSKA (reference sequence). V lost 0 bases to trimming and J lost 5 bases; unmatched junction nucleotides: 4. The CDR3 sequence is CSARDAGGPETQYF. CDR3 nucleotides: TGCAGTGCTAGAGATGCGGGAGGGCCGGAGACCCAGTACTTC.

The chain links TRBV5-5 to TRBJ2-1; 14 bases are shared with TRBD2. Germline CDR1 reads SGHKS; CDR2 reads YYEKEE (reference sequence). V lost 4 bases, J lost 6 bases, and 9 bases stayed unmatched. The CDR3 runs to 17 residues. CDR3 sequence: CASSRPTGTSGSNEQFF. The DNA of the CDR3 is TGTGCCAGCAGCCGCCCCACCGGGACTAGCGGGAGCAATGAGCAGTTCTTC.

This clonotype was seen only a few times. The CDR3 DNA follows: TGCGCCAGCAGCTCCGGGGGGGGAGGAAACGAGCAGTACTTC. This encodes CASSSGGGGNEQYF. V gene TRBV5-1 combines with J gene TRBJ2-7; 8 bases agree with TRBD2. Germline V lookup: CDR1 SGHRS, CDR2 YFSETQ. J was trimmed by 5 bases and V by 3 bases; bases with no gene match: 7. CDR3 length equals 14 residues. The full variable domain, in which reference TRBV5-1 and TRBJ2-7 provide the parts outside the CDR3, is KAGVTQTPRYLIKTRGQQVTLSCSPISGHRSVSWYQQTPGQGLQFLFEYFSETQRNKGNFPGRFSGRQFSNSRSEMNVSTLELGDSALYLCASSSGGGGNEQYFGPGTRLTVT.

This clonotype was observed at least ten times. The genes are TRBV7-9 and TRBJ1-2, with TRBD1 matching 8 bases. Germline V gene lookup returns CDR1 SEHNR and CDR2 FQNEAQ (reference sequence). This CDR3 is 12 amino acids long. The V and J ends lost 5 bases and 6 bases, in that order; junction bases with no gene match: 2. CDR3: CASSGTGHGYTF. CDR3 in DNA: TGTGCCAGCAGCGGGACAGGTCATGGCTACACCTTC.

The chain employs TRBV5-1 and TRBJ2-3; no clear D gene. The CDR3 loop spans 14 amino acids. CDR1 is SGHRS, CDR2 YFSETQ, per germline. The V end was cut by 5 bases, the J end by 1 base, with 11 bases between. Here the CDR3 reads CASSPGVRTDTQYF. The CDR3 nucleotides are TGCGCCAGCAGTCCCGGAGTACGCACAGATACGCAGTATTTT.